A single TCR beta chain is shown here with its context. Its target is unknown. This sample was taken from a study of cytomegalovirus exposure and HLA in healthy donors. About the study: Researchers previously reported finding 117 million unique TCR beta sequences from 150 million to 200 million T cells. A preliminary data release comprised tens of millions of unique TCRs obtained from HLA-typed donors. Study-level points and caveats: The study labeled around 160 TCR beta chains cytomegalovirus-associated. Per published reports, the classifier diagnosed cytomegalovirus status with high specificity and sensitivity.

The V end was cut by 3 bases, the J end by 6 bases, with 9 bases between. Germline V gives CDR1 SGHRS, CDR2 YFSETQ. CDR3 length equals 12 residues. The PCR ran on 60 Vbeta and 13 Jbeta primers. Only in-frame clones appear in the TCRdb table, and some are missing; sequencing was by immunoSEQ multiplex PCR. The sample includes over 200,000 clones, around 80% of them seen just once. The gene calls are TRBV5-1 and TRBJ1-2; no definite D call. The receptor comes from a male donor in good health and CMV-seronegative. The sequencing sample was made of PBMCs. The CDR3 is CASSSGGHGYTF. The CDR3 nucleotides are TGCGCCAGCAGCTCGGGAGGGCATGGCTACACCTTC.